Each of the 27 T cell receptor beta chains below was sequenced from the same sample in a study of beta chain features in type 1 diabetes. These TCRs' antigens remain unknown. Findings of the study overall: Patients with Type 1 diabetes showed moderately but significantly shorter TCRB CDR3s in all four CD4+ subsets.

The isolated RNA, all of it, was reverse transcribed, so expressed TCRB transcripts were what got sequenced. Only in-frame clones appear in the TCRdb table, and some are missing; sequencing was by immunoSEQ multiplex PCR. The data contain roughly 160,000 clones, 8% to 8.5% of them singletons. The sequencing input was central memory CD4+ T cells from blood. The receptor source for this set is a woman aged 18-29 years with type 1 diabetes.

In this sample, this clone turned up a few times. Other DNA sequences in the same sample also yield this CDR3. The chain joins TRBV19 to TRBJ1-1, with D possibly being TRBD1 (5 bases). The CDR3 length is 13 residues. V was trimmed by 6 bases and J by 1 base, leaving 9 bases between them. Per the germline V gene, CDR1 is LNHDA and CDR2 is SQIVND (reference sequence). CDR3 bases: TGTGCCAGTAGCACCACAGGGAACACTGAAGCTTTCTTT. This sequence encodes CASSTTGNTEAFF. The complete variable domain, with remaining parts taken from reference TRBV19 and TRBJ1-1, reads DGGITQSPKYLFRKEGQNVTLSCEQNLNHDAMYWYRQDPGQGLRLIYYSQIVNDFQKGDIAEGYSVSREKKESFPLTVTSAQKNPTAFYLCASSTTGNTEAFFGQGTRLTVV.

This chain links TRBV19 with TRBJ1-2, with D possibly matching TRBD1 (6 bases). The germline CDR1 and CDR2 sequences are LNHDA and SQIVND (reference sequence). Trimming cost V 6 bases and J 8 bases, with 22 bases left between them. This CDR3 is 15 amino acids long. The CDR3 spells CASSYIGGFVRGYTF. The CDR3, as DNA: TGTGCCAGTAGCTACATAGGGGGATTTGTGCGAGGCTACACCTTC.

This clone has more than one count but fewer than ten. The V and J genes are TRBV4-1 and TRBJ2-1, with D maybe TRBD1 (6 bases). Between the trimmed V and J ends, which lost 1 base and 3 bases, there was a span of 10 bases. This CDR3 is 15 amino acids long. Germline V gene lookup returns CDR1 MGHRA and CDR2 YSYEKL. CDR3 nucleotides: TGCGCCAGCAGCCAAGTTGGGGGCGTCTACAATGAGCAGTTCTTC. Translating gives CASSQVGGVYNEQFF.

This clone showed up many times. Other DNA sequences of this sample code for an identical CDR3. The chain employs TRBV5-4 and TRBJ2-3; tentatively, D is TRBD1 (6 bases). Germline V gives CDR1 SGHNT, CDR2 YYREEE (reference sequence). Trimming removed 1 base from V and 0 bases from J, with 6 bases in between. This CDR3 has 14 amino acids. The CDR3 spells CASSLQGSTDTQYF. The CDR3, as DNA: TGTGCCAGCAGCTTGCAGGGGAGCACAGATACGCAGTATTTT.

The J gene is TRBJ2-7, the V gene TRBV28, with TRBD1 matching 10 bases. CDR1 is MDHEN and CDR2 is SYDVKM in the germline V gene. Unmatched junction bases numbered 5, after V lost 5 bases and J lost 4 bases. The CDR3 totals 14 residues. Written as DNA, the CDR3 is TGTGCCAGCAGTACTGACAGGGGGCGGTACGAGCAGTACTTC. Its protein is CASSTDRGRYEQYF.

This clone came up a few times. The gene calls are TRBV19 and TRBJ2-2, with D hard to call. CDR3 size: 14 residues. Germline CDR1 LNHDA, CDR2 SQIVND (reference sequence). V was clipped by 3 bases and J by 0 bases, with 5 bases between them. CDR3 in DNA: TGTGCCAGTAGTATCGGGTCGAACACCGGGGAGCTGTTTTTT. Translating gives CASSIGSNTGELFF.

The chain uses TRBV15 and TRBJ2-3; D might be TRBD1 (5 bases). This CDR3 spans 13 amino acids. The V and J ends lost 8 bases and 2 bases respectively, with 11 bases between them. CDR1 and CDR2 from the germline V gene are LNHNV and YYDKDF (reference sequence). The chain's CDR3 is CATSVGLTDTQYF. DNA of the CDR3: TGTGCCACCTCAGTGGGGCTCACAGATACGCAGTATTTT.

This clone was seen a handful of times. The DNA for the CDR3 is TGCGCCAGCAGCCAAGTTCTGGGACTAGCGGGGGTACAAGAGACCCAGTACTTC. This encodes CASSQVLGLAGVQETQYF. V is TRBV4-1 and J is TRBJ2-5, with 14 positions matching TRBD2. This CDR3 spans 18 amino acids. Germline CDR1 MGHRA, CDR2 YSYEKL. V shed 1 base and J 2 bases; nucleotides not matched to a gene: 6.

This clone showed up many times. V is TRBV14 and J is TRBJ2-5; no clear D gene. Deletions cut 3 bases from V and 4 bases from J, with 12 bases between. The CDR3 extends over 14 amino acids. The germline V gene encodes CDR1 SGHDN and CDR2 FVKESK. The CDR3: CASSHQTRLETQYF. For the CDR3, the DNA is TGTGCCAGCAGCCACCAGACACGCTTAGAGACCCAGTACTTC.

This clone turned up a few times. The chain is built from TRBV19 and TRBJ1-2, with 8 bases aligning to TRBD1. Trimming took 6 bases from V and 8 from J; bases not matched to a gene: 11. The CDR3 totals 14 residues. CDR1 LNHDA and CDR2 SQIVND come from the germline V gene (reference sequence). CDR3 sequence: CASSTLDRAAGYTF. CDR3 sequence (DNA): TGTGCCAGTAGCACCTTGGACAGGGCGGCCGGCTACACCTTC.

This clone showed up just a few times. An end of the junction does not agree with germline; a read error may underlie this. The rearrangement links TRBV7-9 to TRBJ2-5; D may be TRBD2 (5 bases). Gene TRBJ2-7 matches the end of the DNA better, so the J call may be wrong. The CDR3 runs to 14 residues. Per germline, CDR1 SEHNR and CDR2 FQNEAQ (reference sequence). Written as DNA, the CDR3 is TGTGCCAGCAGCTTTTCCCTAGCCTCCAACGAGCAGTACTTC. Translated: CASSFSLASNEQYF.

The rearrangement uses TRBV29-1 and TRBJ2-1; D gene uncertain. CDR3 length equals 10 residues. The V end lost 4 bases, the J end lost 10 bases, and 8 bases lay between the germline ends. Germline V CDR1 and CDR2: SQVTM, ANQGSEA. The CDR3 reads CSVVTREQFF. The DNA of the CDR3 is TGCAGCGTTGTGACGCGGGAGCAGTTCTTC.

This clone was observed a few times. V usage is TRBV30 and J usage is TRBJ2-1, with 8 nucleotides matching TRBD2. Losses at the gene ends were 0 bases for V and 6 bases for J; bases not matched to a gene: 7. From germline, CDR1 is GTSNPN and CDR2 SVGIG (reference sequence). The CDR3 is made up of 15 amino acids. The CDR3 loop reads CAWSVRSGIRNEQFF. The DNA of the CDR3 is TGTGCCTGGAGTGTCCGTAGCGGGATTCGCAATGAGCAGTTCTTC.

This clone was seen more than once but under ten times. The CDR3 reads CASSRTAIRDEQYF. In nucleotides, the CDR3 is TGTGCCAGCAGCCGGACAGCGATTCGGGACGAGCAGTACTTC. The genes are TRBV7-2 and TRBJ2-7; D perhaps matches TRBD1 (6 bases). Germline CDR1 SGHTA, CDR2 FQGNSA. The CDR3 spans 14 residues. V was shortened by 5 bases and J by 5 bases, with 16 bases between the two germline ends.

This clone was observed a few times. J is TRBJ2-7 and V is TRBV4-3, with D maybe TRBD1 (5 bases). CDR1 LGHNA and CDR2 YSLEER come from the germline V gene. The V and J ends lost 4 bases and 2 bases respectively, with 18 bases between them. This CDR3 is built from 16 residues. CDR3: CASSPQGTALPYEQYF. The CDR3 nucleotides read TGCGCCAGCAGCCCCCAGGGCACAGCCTTGCCCTACGAGCAGTACTTC.

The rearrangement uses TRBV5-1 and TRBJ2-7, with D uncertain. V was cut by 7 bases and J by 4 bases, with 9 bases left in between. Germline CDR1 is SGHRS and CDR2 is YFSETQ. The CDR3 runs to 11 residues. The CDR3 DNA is TGCGCCAGCGCAGATCATTACGAGCAGTACTTC. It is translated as CASADHYEQYF. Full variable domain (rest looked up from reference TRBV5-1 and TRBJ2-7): KAGVTQTPRYLIKTRGQQVTLSCSPISGHRSVSWYQQTPGQGLQFLFEYFSETQRNKGNFPGRFSGRQFSNSRSEMNVSTLELGDSALYLCASADHYEQYFGPGTRLTVT.

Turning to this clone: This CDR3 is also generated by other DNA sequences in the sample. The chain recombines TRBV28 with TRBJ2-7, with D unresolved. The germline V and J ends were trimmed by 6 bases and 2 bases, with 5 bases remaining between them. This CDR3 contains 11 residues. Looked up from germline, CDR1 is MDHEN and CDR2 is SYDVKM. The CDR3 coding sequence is TGTGCCAGCAGCCAGACCTACGAGCAGTACTTC. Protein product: CASSQTYEQYF.

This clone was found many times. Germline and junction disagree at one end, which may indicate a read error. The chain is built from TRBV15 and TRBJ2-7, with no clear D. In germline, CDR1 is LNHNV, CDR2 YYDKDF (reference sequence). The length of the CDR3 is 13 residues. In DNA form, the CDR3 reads TGTGCCACCAGCGGAGACAACTCCTACGAGCAGTACTTC. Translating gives CATSGDNSYEQYF.

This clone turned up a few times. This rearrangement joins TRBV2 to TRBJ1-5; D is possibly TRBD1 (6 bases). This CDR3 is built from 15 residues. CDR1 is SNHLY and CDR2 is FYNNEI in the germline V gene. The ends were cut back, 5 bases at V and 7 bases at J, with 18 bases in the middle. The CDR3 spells CASSYSFRGRQPQHF. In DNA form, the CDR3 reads TGTGCCAGCAGTTACTCGTTCAGGGGACGACAGCCCCAGCATTTT.

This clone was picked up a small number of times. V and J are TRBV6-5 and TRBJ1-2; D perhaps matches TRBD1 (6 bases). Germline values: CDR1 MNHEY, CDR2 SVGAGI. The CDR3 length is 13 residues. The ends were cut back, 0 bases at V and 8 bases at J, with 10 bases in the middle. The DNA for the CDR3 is TGTGCCAGCAGTTACTCTGCAGGGGTAGGCTACACCTTC. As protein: CASSYSAGVGYTF.

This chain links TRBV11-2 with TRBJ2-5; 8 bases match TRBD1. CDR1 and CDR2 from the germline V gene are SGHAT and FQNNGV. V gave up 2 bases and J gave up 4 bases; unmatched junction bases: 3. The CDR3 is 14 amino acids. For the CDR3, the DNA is TGTGCCAGCAGCTTACGCCAGGGGGCAGAGACCCAGTACTTC. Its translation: CASSLRQGAETQYF. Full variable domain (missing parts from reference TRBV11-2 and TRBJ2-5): EAGVAQSPRYKIIEKRQSVAFWCNPISGHATLYWYQQILGQGPKLLIQFQNNGVVDDSQLPKDRFSAERLKGVDSTLKIQPAKLEDSAVYLCASSLRQGAETQYFGPGTRLLVL.

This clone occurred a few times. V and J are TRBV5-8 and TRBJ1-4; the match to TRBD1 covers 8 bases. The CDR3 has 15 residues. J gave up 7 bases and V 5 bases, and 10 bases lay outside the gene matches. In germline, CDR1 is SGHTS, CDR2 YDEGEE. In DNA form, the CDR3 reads TGTGCCAGCAGTTTTCGGACAGGGCGGGGTGAAAAACTGTTTTTT. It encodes CASSFRTGRGEKLFF.

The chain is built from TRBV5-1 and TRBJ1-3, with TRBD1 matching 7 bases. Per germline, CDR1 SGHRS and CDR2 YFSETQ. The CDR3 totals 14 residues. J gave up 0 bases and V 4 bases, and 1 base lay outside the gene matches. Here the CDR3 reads CASSRDSSGNTIYF. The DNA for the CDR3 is TGCGCCAGCAGCCGGGACAGCTCTGGAAACACCATATATTTT.

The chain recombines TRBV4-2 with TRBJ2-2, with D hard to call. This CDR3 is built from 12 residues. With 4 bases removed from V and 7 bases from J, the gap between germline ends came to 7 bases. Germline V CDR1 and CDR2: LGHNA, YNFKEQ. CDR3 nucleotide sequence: TGTGCCAGCAGCCCGGTTGTCGGGGAGCTGTTTTTT. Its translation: CASSPVVGELFF.

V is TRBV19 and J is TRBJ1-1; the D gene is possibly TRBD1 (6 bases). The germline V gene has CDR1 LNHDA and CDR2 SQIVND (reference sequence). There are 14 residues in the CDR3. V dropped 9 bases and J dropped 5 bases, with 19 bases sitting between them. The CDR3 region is CASRPGGRGTEAFF. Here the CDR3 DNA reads TGTGCCAGCCGGCCTGGAGGGAGGGGGACTGAAGCTTTCTTT.

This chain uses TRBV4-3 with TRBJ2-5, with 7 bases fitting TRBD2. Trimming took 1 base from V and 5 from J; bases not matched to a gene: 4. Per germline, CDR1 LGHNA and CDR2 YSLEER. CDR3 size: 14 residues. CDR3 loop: CASSQVWGGETQYF. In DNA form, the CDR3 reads TGCGCCAGCAGCCAAGTGTGGGGGGGTGAGACCCAGTACTTC.

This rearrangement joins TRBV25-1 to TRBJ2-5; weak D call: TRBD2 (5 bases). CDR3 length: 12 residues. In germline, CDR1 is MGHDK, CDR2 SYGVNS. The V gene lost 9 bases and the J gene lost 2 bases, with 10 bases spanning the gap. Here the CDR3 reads CASGGGQETQYF. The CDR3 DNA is TGTGCCAGTGGAGGCGGGCAAGAGACCCAGTACTTC.